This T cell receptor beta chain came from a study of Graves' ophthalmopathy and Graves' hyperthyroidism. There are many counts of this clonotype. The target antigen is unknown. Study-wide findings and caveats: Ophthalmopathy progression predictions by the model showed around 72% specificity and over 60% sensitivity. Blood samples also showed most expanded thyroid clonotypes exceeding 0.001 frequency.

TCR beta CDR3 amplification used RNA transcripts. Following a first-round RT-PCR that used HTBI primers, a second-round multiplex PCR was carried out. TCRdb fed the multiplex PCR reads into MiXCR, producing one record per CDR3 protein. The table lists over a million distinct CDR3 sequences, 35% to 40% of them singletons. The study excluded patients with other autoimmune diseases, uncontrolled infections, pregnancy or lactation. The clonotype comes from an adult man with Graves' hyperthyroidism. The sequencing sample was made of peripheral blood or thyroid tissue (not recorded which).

The CDR3 reads CASSVDRVFETQYF. In nucleotides, the CDR3 is TGTGCCAGCAGCGTGGACAGGGTTTTCGAGACCCAGTACTTC. The genes are TRBV7-8 and TRBJ2-5; 8 positions agree with TRBD1. This CDR3 has 14 residues. J lost 5 bases, V lost 5 bases, and 7 bases had no gene match. Germline V gene sequence: CDR1 SGHVS, CDR2 FQNEAQ.